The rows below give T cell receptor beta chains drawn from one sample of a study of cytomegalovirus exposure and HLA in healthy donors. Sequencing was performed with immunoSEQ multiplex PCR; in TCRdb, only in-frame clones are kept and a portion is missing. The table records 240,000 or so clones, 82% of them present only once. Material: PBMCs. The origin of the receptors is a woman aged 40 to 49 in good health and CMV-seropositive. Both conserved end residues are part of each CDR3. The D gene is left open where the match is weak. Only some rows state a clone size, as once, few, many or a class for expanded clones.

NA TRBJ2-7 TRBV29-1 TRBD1 TGCAGCGTGGGACAGGGGACAACAGTCTACGAGCAGTACTTC CSVGQGTTVYEQYF
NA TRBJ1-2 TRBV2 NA TGTGCCAGCATCGGGACACCGGGCTACACCTTC CASIGTPGYTF
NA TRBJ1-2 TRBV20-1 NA TGCAGTGCTAGCCTGGTGCGTGGCTACACCTTC CSASLVRGYTF
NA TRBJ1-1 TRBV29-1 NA TGCAGCGTTGATGGGGTTCCGGGATTCCCCGGCACTGAAGCTTTCTTT CSVDGVPGFPGTEAFF
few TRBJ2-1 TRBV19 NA TGTGCCAGTAGCAGAGGCGGGATAGGTAGGGAGCAGTTCTTC CASSRGGIGREQFF
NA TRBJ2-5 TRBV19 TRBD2 TGTGCCAGTAGTATAGAGGGAGGGGTCCAAGAGACCCAGTACTTC CASSIEGGVQETQYF
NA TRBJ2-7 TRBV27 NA TGTGCCAGCAGTTTAAGTGCGGGTGGGTCCTACGAGCAGTACTTC CASSLSAGGSYEQYF
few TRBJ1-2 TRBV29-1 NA TGCAGCGTTGAAGGGGGCCCTGGAGGCTACACCTTC CSVEGGPGGYTF
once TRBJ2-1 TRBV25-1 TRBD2 TGTGCCAGCAGTGTATCACAGGGGCAGCGGGGGGACAATGAGCAGTTCTTC CASSVSQGQRGDNEQFF
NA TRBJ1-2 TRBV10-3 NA TGTGCCAGCAAGAGGGAATCCTATGGCTACACCTTC CASKRESYGYTF
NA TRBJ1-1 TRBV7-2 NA TGTGCCAGCAGCACCGACGGGGGGCGTGAAGCTTTCTTT CASSTDGGREAFF
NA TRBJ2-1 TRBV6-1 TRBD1 TGTGCCAGCACCCAAGACAGGGGGCTCTACAATGAGCAGTTCTTC CASTQDRGLYNEQFF
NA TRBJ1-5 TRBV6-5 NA TGTGCCAGCAGCCAGGGGAACCAGCCCCAGCATTTT CASSQGNQPQHF
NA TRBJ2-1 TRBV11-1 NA TGTGCCAGCAGCTTCCCAGGGAACTACAATGAGCAGTTCTTC CASSFPGNYNEQFF
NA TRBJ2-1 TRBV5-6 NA TGTGCCAGCAGCCTTTACCGGGGAAATGAGCAGTTCTTC CASSLYRGNEQFF
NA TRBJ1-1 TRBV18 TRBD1 TGTGCCAGCTCACCATTGCCAGGGACAGGCTCGAACACTGAAGCTTTCTTT CASSPLPGTGSNTEAFF
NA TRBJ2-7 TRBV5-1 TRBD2 TGCGCCAGCAGCTTGGCCGGGCTAGCGGCCGGTTCCTACGAGCAGTACTTC CASSLAGLAAGSYEQYF
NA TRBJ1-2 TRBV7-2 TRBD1 TGTGCCAGCAGCATGCCCGGGACAGGGTCATCCTATGGCTACACCTTC CASSMPGTGSSYGYTF
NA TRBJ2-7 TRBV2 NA TGTGCCAGCAGCTCGGGAGTCACCTACGAGCAGTACTTC CASSSGVTYEQYF
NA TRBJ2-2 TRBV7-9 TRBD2 TGTTCCAGCAGGGGACTAGCGGCGAACACCGGGGAGCTGTTTTTT CSSRGLAANTGELFF